This passage covers 26 T cell receptor beta chains from one sample sequenced in a study of neurological immune-mediated disorders. TCRdb reprocessed the 5' RACE reads with MiXCR, giving one entry per CDR3 protein. The table lists 70,000 to 95,000 distinct CDR3 sequences, roughly 15% of them singletons. The sample consisted of PBMCs. The receptors stem from a woman in her forties or fifties in good health.

This chain connects TRBV5-5 to TRBJ2-5, with D uncertain. CDR3 length equals 14 residues. Germline assignment: CDR1 SGHKS and CDR2 YYEKEE (reference sequence). Trimming removed 0 bases from V and 5 bases from J, with 11 bases in between. This CDR3 reads CASSLAVGPETQYF. Written as DNA, the CDR3 is TGTGCCAGCAGCTTGGCGGTAGGGCCGGAGACCCAGTACTTC.

In this sample, this clonotype turned up many times. The CDR3 protein is CASSQYNNEQFF. The CDR3 bases are TGTGCCAGCTCACAGTATAACAATGAGCAGTTCTTC. The chain links TRBV18 to TRBJ2-1; D remains ambiguous. CDR3 length: 12 residues. The V gene's germline CDR1 is KGHSH and CDR2 LQKENI. Trimming shortened V by 4 bases and J by 5 bases, and 6 bases separated the two germline ends.

This clonotype has at least ten counts. V and J are TRBV20-1 and TRBJ1-6, with no clear D. Trimming left V 1 base short and J 11 bases short, with 9 bases between. This CDR3 contains 12 residues. Germline CDR1 and CDR2: DFQATT and SNEGSKA (reference sequence). CDR3 coding DNA: TGCAGTGCTAGAGGAGGAGGGACACCCCTCCACTTT. Its protein product is CSARGGGTPLHF.

This clonotype was observed at least ten times. V usage is TRBV12-3 or TRBV12-4 and J usage is TRBJ2-5, with 7 nucleotides matching TRBD1. V was pared by 5 bases and J by 5 bases, with 5 bases of the junction left unmatched. CDR3 size: 13 residues. The DNA of the CDR3 is TGTGCCAGCAGTCAGACAGGGCTGGAGACCCAGTACTTC. Protein product: CASSQTGLETQYF.

This clonotype has only a few counts. The chain recombines TRBV5-1 with TRBJ2-1, with TRBD2 matching over 9 bases. The CDR3 length is 15 residues. V lost 2 bases, J lost 5 bases, and 5 bases stayed unmatched. Germline V gene lookup returns CDR1 SGHRS and CDR2 YFSETQ. As DNA, the CDR3 is TGCGCCAGCAGCTTACTAGCGGGTTTAGACAATGAGCAGTTCTTC. This codes for CASSLLAGLDNEQFF.

This chain connects TRBV7-7 to TRBJ2-3; 9 bases agree with TRBD1. The CDR3 sequence is 14 residues long. Unmatched junction bases numbered 3, after V lost 5 bases and J lost 3 bases. CDR1 and CDR2 from the germline V gene are SSHAT and FNYEAQ (reference sequence). CDR3 nucleotide sequence: TGTGCCAGCAGCCAGGGACAGGGTACAGATACGCAGTATTTT. Its translation is CASSQGQGTDTQYF.

In this sample, this clonotype turned up many times. J is TRBJ2-7 and V is TRBV28, with 8 bases matching TRBD1. The CDR3 loop spans 14 amino acids. Per the germline V gene, CDR1 is MDHEN and CDR2 is SYDVKM. The ends lost 5 bases at V and 4 bases at J; junction bases unmatched: 7. Here the CDR3 reads CASSGSGGRYEQYF. The CDR3 region has the DNA TGTGCCAGCAGTGGGTCAGGGGGCAGGTACGAGCAGTACTTC.

This clonotype showed up many times. The V and J genes are TRBV29-1 and TRBJ2-7; 8 bases agree with TRBD1. CDR3 size: 14 residues. After removal of 8 bases from V and 0 bases from J, the junction contained 9 bases not matched to a gene. Germline V gene lookup returns CDR1 SQVTM and CDR2 ANQGSEA. The CDR3 DNA sequence: TGCAGCTTCCGGACAGGGACCTACTCCTACGAGCAGTACTTC. It is translated as CSFRTGTYSYEQYF.

This clonotype was found many times. The V call is TRBV7-2, the J call TRBJ2-5; 9 bases are shared with TRBD2. The CDR3 has 16 amino acids. Germline V gives CDR1 SGHTA, CDR2 FQGNSA. Losses at the gene ends were 0 bases for V and 5 bases for J; bases not matched to a gene: 7. CDR3 nucleotide sequence: TGTGCCAGCAGCTTAGCGCGGGGGGGGCCAGGGGAGACCCAGTACTTC. Translated, it gives CASSLARGGPGETQYF. Complete variable domain (other parts from reference TRBV7-2 and TRBJ2-5): GAGVSQSPSNKVTEKGKDVELRCDPISGHTALYWYRQSLGQGLEFLIYFQGNSAPDKSGLPSDRFSAERTGGSVSTLTIQRTQQEDSAVYLCASSLARGGPGETQYFGPGTRLLVL.

This clonotype was detected many times. The chain employs TRBV3-1 and TRBJ2-2; D may be TRBD2 (5 bases). Trimming took off 6 bases at V and 4 bases at J, with 12 bases between the two ends. Germline lookup yields CDR1 LGHDT and CDR2 YNNKEL (reference sequence). The CDR3 length is 14 residues. The CDR3: CASRQPAGTGELFF. The CDR3 DNA follows: TGTGCCAGCAGACAGCCCGCGGGCACCGGGGAGCTGTTTTTT.

This clonotype appeared many times. The chain carries TRBV5-1 and TRBJ2-3, with D maybe TRBD2 (5 bases). The V end lost 2 bases, the J end lost 0 bases, and 10 bases lay between the germline ends. Germline V gene lookup returns CDR1 SGHRS and CDR2 YFSETQ. The CDR3 covers 15 residues. CDR3 sequence: CASSLSGTSTDTQYF. Written as DNA, the CDR3 is TGCGCCAGCAGCTTAAGCGGAACTAGCACAGATACGCAGTATTTT.

This clonotype showed up many times. This sequence joins TRBV12-3 or TRBV12-4 and TRBJ2-7, with a possible D match to TRBD2 (6 bases). The CDR3 length is 14 residues. Trimming removed 5 bases from V and 2 bases from J, with 13 bases in between. The CDR3 loop is CASSPRGITYEQYF. As DNA, the CDR3 is TGTGCCAGCAGTCCCCGGGGGATAACCTACGAGCAGTACTTC.

This clonotype was recorded at least ten times. This chain uses TRBV20-1 with TRBJ2-5; 12 nucleotides line up with TRBD2. CDR3 length: 16 amino acids. V shed 3 bases, J shed 5 bases, and the junction held 10 bases outside the gene matches. Germline V lookup: CDR1 DFQATT, CDR2 SNEGSKA (reference sequence). The CDR3 coding sequence is TGCAGTGCTAGGATTTCTAGCGGGAGGGCCGGGGAGACCCAGTACTTC. Its translation is CSARISSGRAGETQYF.

There are many counts of this clonotype. V and J are TRBV5-1 and TRBJ2-7; D gene ambiguous. Trimming removed 5 bases at V and 1 base at J, with 13 bases between. Germline values: CDR1 SGHRS, CDR2 YFSETQ. The CDR3 is made up of 14 amino acids. The CDR3 reads CASRDPAGSYEQYF. The CDR3 DNA is TGCGCCAGCAGAGACCCTGCAGGATCCTACGAGCAGTACTTC.

This clonotype was seen repeatedly, ten times or more. V gene TRBV5-1 combines with J gene TRBJ2-1; 7 bases match TRBD2. CDR1 SGHRS and CDR2 YFSETQ come from the germline V gene. This CDR3 is built from 13 residues. Trimming cost V 4 bases and J 6 bases; bases outside gene matches: 4. The CDR3 bases are TGCGCCAGCAGCCTCCGGGAGGCCAATGAGCAGTTCTTC. It encodes CASSLREANEQFF. Filled out from reference TRBV5-1 and TRBJ2-1, the complete variable domain reads KAGVTQTPRYLIKTRGQQVTLSCSPISGHRSVSWYQQTPGQGLQFLFEYFSETQRNKGNFPGRFSGRQFSNSRSEMNVSTLELGDSALYLCASSLREANEQFFGPGTRLTVL.

This chain uses TRBV24-1 with TRBJ2-1; D is ambiguous. The CDR3 covers 11 residues. From germline, CDR1 is KGHDR and CDR2 SFDVKD. Trimming took off 1 base at V and 7 bases at J, with 1 base between the two ends. The CDR3 reads CATSDFNEQFF. The CDR3 coding sequence is TGTGCCACCAGTGATTTTAATGAGCAGTTCTTC.

This clonotype was picked up many times. This chain joins TRBV20-1 and TRBJ1-6; 9 nucleotides agree with TRBD1. The CDR3 is 16 amino acids. With 3 bases clipped from V and 10 bases from J, the junction kept 13 bases outside the gene matches. From germline, CDR1 is DFQATT and CDR2 SNEGSKA (reference sequence). CDR3 coding DNA: TGCAGTGCTAGCGAGCCAAACAGGGGGCCGGTGTCACCCCTCCACTTT. This sequence encodes CSASEPNRGPVSPLHF.

This clonotype was counted ten times or more. The chain has TRBV12-3 or TRBV12-4 and TRBJ2-2; D is possibly TRBD2 (5 bases). This CDR3 is 16 amino acids long. With 6 bases removed from V and 4 bases from J, the gap between germline ends came to 18 bases. CDR3 DNA: TGTGCCAGCAGCACGTCCGGGCGGGCCTCCACCGGGGAGCTGTTTTTT. It yields the protein CASSTSGRASTGELFF.

This clonotype has at least ten counts. The genes are TRBV5-4 and TRBJ1-1; D is uncertain. The germline CDR1 and CDR2 sequences are SGHNT and YYREEE (reference sequence). This CDR3 has 15 amino acids. Trimming took 4 bases from V and 1 from J, leaving 14 bases between them. The CDR3 sequence: CASSVDLGENTEAFF. Written as DNA, the CDR3 is TGTGCCAGCAGCGTGGACCTCGGGGAGAACACTGAAGCTTTCTTT. Based on the CDR3 plus reference TRBV5-4 and TRBJ1-1, the full variable domain is ETGVTQSPTHLIKTRGQQVTLRCSSQSGHNTVSWYQQALGQGPQFIFQYYREEENGRGNFPPRFSGLQFPNYSSELNVNALELDDSALYLCASSVDLGENTEAFFGQGTRLTVV.

In this sample, this clonotype turned up many times. The CDR3 DNA reads as TGTGCCAGCAGCCGATCAGGAGGGGGGCTCTACAATGAGCAGTTCTTC. It codes for CASSRSGGGLYNEQFF. The V and J genes are TRBV7-3 and TRBJ2-1; D is possibly TRBD1 or TRBD2 (6 bases each). The CDR3 loop spans 16 amino acids. Germline V gives CDR1 SGHTA, CDR2 FQGTGA. V was shortened by 5 bases and J by 3 bases, with 17 bases between the two germline ends.

The table lists this clonotype with many counts. V is TRBV5-6 and J is TRBJ1-1, with 9 bases lining up with TRBD1. Losses at the gene ends were 5 bases for V and 7 bases for J; bases not matched to a gene: 6. Germline V CDR1 and CDR2: SGHDT, YYEEEE. The length of the CDR3 is 13 residues. In nucleotides, the CDR3 is TGTGCCAGCAGACAGACAGGGGGTAATGAAGCTTTCTTT. Residues: CASRQTGGNEAFF.

V usage is TRBV3-1 and J usage is TRBJ1-2, with unresolved D. This CDR3 contains 15 residues. The germline V gene has CDR1 LGHDT and CDR2 YNNKEL (reference sequence). Trimming took 0 bases from V and 2 from J, leaving 10 bases between them. The CDR3 is CASSQDRHTNYGYTF. CDR3 sequence (DNA): TGTGCCAGCAGCCAAGATCGACACACCAACTATGGCTACACCTTC.

This clonotype was seen ten or more times. The V gene is TRBV5-1, the J gene TRBJ1-4; D unclear. Trimming removed 4 bases at V and 0 bases at J, with 13 bases between. CDR1 SGHRS and CDR2 YFSETQ come from the germline V gene. The CDR3 sequence is 16 residues long. CDR3 in DNA: TGCGCCAGCAGCGGAGGGAGCCTCCCAACTAATGAAAAACTGTTTTTT. It is translated as CASSGGSLPTNEKLFF. Filled out from reference TRBV5-1 and TRBJ1-4, the complete variable domain reads KAGVTQTPRYLIKTRGQQVTLSCSPISGHRSVSWYQQTPGQGLQFLFEYFSETQRNKGNFPGRFSGRQFSNSRSEMNVSTLELGDSALYLCASSGGSLPTNEKLFFGSGTQLSVL.

This chain links TRBV4-2 with TRBJ2-5; the D call may be TRBD1 or TRBD2 (5 bases each). Trimming removed 0 bases at V and 5 bases at J, with 13 bases between. Per germline, CDR1 LGHNA and CDR2 YNFKEQ. The CDR3 has 15 amino acids. The CDR3 DNA follows: TGTGCCAGCAGCCAAGATAGGGACGTCTGGGAGACCCAGTACTTC. Residues: CASSQDRDVWETQYF.

This clonotype turned up a few times. V is TRBV5-1 and J is TRBJ1-5; D perhaps matches TRBD1 (5 bases). V was trimmed by 3 bases and J by 9 bases, leaving 22 bases between them. The CDR3 has 16 residues. Germline values: CDR1 SGHRS, CDR2 YFSETQ. The CDR3 DNA reads TGCGCCAGCAGCTCTGACCCGGGGGACTTTGGAGGGCCCCAGCATTTT. Protein: CASSSDPGDFGGPQHF.

This clonotype came up many times. V is TRBV28 and J is TRBJ2-4; no clear D gene. Germline-derived CDR1 and CDR2 are MDHEN and SYDVKM. V was cut by 3 bases and J by 6 bases, with 6 bases left in between. The CDR3 sequence is 12 residues long. Here the CDR3 reads CASSLVGNIQYF. Written as DNA, the CDR3 is TGTGCCAGCAGTTTGGTTGGAAACATTCAGTACTTC. The full variable domain, in which reference TRBV28 and TRBJ2-4 provide the parts outside the CDR3, is DVKVTQSSRYLVKRTGEKVFLECVQDMDHENMFWYRQDPGLGLRLIYFSYDVKMKEKGDIPEGYSVSREKKERFSLILESASTNQTSMYLCASSLVGNIQYFGAGTRLSVL.